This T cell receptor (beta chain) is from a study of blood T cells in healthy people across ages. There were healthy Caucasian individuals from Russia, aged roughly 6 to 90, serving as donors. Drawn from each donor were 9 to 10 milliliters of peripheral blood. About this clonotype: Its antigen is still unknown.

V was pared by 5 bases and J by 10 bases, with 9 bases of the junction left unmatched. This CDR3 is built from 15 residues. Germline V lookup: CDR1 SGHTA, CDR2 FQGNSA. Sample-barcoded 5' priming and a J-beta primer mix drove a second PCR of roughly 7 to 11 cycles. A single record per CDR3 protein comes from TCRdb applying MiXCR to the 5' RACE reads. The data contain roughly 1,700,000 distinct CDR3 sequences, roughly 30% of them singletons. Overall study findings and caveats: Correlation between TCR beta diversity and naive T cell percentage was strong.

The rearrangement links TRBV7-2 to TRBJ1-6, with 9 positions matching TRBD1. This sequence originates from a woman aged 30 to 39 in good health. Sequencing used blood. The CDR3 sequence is CASSRQGGRESPLHF. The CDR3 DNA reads TGTGCCAGCAGCCGACAGGGGGGTCGTGAGTCACCCCTCCACTTT.